Listed below are T cell receptor beta chains from one sample, sequenced in a study of shared clonotypes between healthy human individuals. Clones were read by immunoSEQ multiplex PCR, and TCRdb kept only the in-frame ones, dropping some. Of more than 2 million clones in the sample, 85% to 95% were seen once. The specimen was naive CD4+ T cells sorted from blood. These receptors were collected from a man aged 18 to 29 in good health. Both conserved end residues are part of each CDR3. The order of the fields is D gene, clone size, V gene, J gene, CDR3 protein, CDR3 DNA. D genes are given only for firm matches. Only some rows state a clone size, as once, few, many or a class for expanded clones.

>-|once|TRBV2|TRBJ2-1
CASSGLTTGRIF
TGTGCCAGCAGTGGGCTGACAACCGGTAGGATCTTC
>TRBD1|-|TRBV6-5|TRBJ2-7
CASREPGQLTYEQYF
TGTGCCAGCAGAGAACCGGGACAGCTTACCTACGAGCAGTACTTC
>TRBD1|once|TRBV11-2|TRBJ2-7
CASSSKAGGSYEQYF
TGTGCCAGCAGTTCTAAAGCAGGGGGCTCCTACGAGCAGTACTTC
>TRBD2|-|TRBV6-5|TRBJ2-1
CASSYLAGTYNEQFF
TGTGCCAGCAGTTACTTAGCGGGTACCTACAATGAGCAGTTCTTC
>-|-|TRBV7-8|TRBJ1-1
CASSSQGRLNTEAFF
TGTGCCAGCAGCTCCCAAGGGCGGCTGAACACTGAAGCTTTCTTT
>TRBD2|-|TRBV6-5|TRBJ2-3
CASSRAGASDTQYF
TGTGCCAGCAGCCGAGCGGGGGCGTCAGATACGCAGTATTTT
>-|-|TRBV7-2|TRBJ1-6
CASSRGVGNSPLHF
TGTGCCAGCAGCCGGGGGGTAGGAAATTCACCCCTCCACTTT
>-|-|TRBV6-5|TRBJ1-1
CASIPGHLNTEAFF
TGTGCCAGCATCCCCGGACACTTGAACACTGAAGCTTTCTTT
>TRBD1|-|TRBV13|TRBJ1-6
CASSMGQSNSPLHF
TGTGCCAGCAGCATGGGACAGAGTAATTCACCCCTCCACTTT
>TRBD1|-|TRBV7-9|TRBJ1-1
CASSQPTGSEAFF
TGTGCCAGCAGCCAACCGACAGGGTCTGAAGCTTTCTTT
>-|-|TRBV30|TRBJ1-1
CAWGRRNTEAFF
TGTGCCTGGGGGAGAAGGAACACTGAAGCTTTCTTT
>-|once|TRBV6-6|TRBJ2-7
CASSYSHGGISYEQYF
TGTGCCAGCAGTTACTCGCACGGAGGGATATCCTACGAGCAGTACTTC
>-|-|TRBV5-1|TRBJ1-5
CASSLGPSVGNQPQHF
TGCGCCAGCAGCTTGGGGCCTAGCGTGGGCAATCAGCCCCAGCATTTT
>-|-|TRBV4-1|TRBJ2-7
CASSQGDGSPYEQYF
TGCGCCAGCAGCCAAGGAGACGGGAGTCCCTACGAGCAGTACTTC
>TRBD2|-|TRBV18|TRBJ2-3
CASSPPNLAGADTQYF
TGTGCCAGCTCACCACCAAACCTAGCGGGAGCAGATACGCAGTATTTT
>-|-|TRBV28|TRBJ2-1
CASSYIKQFF
TGTGCCAGCAGTTACATAAAGCAGTTCTTC
>-|-|TRBV6-5|TRBJ1-1
CASHGEAVRNTEAFF
TGTGCCAGCCATGGGGAGGCAGTCCGGAACACTGAAGCTTTCTTT
>TRBD2|-|TRBV9|TRBJ2-7
CASSALGSGASYEQYF
TGTGCCAGCAGCGCCCTAGGGAGCGGGGCTTCCTACGAGCAGTACTTC
>-|-|TRBV28|TRBJ1-5
CASNRPRSPQHF
TGTGCCAGCAATCGTCCCCGGTCCCCCCAGCATTTT
>TRBD1|-|TRBV30|TRBJ1-1
CAWSRGQGFITEAFF
TGTGCCTGGAGTCGGGGACAGGGGTTTATTACTGAAGCTTTCTTT
>TRBD2|-|TRBV28|TRBJ2-7
CASSLESGLAVTYEQYF
TGTGCCAGCAGTTTGGAATCCGGACTAGCGGTTACCTACGAGCAGTACTTC
>-|once|TRBV4-1|TRBJ2-5
CASSQDPWDGKTQYF
TGCGCCAGCAGCCAAGACCCTTGGGATGGAAAGACCCAGTACTTC
>-|-|TRBV28|TRBJ2-7
CASSGGSSYEQYF
TGTGCCAGCAGTGGAGGGAGCTCCTACGAGCAGTACTTC
>TRBD1|-|TRBV7-9|TRBJ1-6
CASSPSDREVSPLHF
TGTGCCAGCAGCCCCAGCGACAGGGAGGTTTCACCCCTCCACTTT
>-|-|TRBV28|TRBJ1-5
CASSPDQPQHF
TGTGCCAGCAGTCCGGATCAGCCCCAGCATTTT
>TRBD2|-|TRBV6-1|TRBJ2-5
CASSGTSGMPQETQYF
TGTGCCAGCAGTGGGACTAGCGGGATGCCACAAGAGACCCAGTACTTC
>TRBD1|-|TRBV18|TRBJ1-4
CASSPGTGREKLFF
TGTGCCAGCTCGCCCGGGACAGGGAGGGAAAAACTGTTTTTT
>-|-|TRBV18|TRBJ2-5
CASSLQGGETQYF
TGTGCCAGCTCACTTCAGGGGGGAGAGACCCAGTACTTC
>-|once|TRBV4-2|TRBJ2-7
CASSQDVGRSHEQYF
TGTGCCAGCAGCCAAGATGTAGGGAGGTCCCACGAGCAGTACTTC
>TRBD1|-|TRBV7-2|TRBJ1-4
CASSLQGGKLFF
TGTGCCAGCAGCTTACAGGGGGGTAAGCTGTTTTTT
>-|-|TRBV6-1|TRBJ2-1
CASREQVDLGNEQFF
TGTGCCAGCAGGGAACAGGTAGACCTGGGAAATGAGCAGTTCTTC
>TRBD1|-|TRBV18|TRBJ1-2
CASSPSTGDNYGYTF
TGTGCCAGCTCACCGTCGACAGGGGATAACTATGGCTACACCTTC
>-|-|TRBV10-3|TRBJ2-1
CAISPGGSSYNEQFF
TGTGCCATCAGCCCGGGCGGTAGCTCCTACAATGAGCAGTTCTTC
>TRBD2|-|TRBV10-3|TRBJ2-2
CAISPASGVATGELFF
TGTGCCATCAGCCCCGCTAGCGGGGTTGCCACCGGGGAGCTGTTTTTT
>-|-|TRBV19|TRBJ1-5
CASSIRDVGPQHF
TGTGCCAGTAGTATCCGGGATGTAGGCCCCCAGCATTTT
>-|-|TRBV9|TRBJ1-1
CASSVGWVGTEAFF
TGTGCCAGCAGCGTAGGTTGGGTAGGCACTGAAGCTTTCTTT
>TRBD1|once|TRBV5-1|TRBJ2-5
CASSPGQGRETQYF
TGCGCCAGCAGCCCAGGACAGGGCAGGGAGACCCAGTACTTC
>-|-|TRBV4-3|TRBJ2-2
CASSQEGPTGELFF
TGCGCCAGCAGCCAAGAAGGCCCCACCGGGGAGCTGTTTTTT
>-|-|TRBV5-1|TRBJ1-2
CASSLDRQPNYGYTF
TGCGCCAGCAGCTTGGACCGACAGCCTAACTATGGCTACACCTTC